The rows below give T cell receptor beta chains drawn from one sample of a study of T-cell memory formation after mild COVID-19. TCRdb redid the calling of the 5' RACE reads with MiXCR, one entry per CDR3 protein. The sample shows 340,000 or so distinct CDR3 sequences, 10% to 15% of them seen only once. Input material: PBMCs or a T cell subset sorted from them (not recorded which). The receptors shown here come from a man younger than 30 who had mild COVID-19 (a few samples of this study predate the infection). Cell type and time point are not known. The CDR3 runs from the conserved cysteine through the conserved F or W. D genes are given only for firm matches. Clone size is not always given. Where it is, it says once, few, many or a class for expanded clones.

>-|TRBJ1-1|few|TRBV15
CATSETGNTEAFF
TGTGCCACCAGCGAGACAGGGAACACTGAAGCTTTCTTT
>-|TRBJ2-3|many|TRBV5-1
CASSERDTQYF
TGCGCCAGCAGCGAGAGAGATACGCAGTATTTT
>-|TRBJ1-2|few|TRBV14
CASSPWIGGDYGYTF
TGTGCCAGCAGCCCTTGGATCGGGGGAGACTATGGCTACACCTTC
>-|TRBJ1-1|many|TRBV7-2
CASSLKQGRNTEAFF
TGTGCCAGCAGCCTAAAACAGGGCAGGAACACTGAAGCTTTCTTT
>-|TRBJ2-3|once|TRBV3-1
CASSQGSDTQYF
TGTGCCAGCAGCCAAGGGTCCGATACGCAGTATTTT
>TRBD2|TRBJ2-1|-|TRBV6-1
CASSEIGGDSYNEQFF
TGTGCCAGCAGTGAGATCGGGGGGGACTCCTACAATGAGCAGTTCTTC
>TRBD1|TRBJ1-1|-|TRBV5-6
CASSVRDSDEAFF
TGTGCCAGCAGCGTCCGGGACAGCGATGAAGCTTTCTTT
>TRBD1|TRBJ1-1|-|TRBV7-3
CASSQSGGAENTEAFF
TGTGCCAGCAGCCAGTCAGGGGGCGCGGAGAACACTGAAGCTTTCTTT
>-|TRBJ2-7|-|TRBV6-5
CASSYSTYGYEQYF
TGTGCCAGCAGTTACTCCACTTATGGCTACGAGCAGTACTTC
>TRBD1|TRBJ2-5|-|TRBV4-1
CASSQGQKETQYF
TGCGCCAGCAGCCAGGGACAGAAAGAGACCCAGTACTTC
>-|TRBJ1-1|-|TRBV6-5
CASSYSPRNTEAFF
TGTGCCAGCAGTTACTCCCCACGGAACACTGAAGCTTTCTTT
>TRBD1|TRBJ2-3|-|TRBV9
CASSGDRATDTQYF
TGTGCCAGCAGCGGGGACAGGGCAACAGATACGCAGTATTTT
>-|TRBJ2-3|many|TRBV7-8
CASTVGTAYTDTQYF
TGTGCCAGCACCGTAGGGACGGCCTACACAGATACGCAGTATTTT
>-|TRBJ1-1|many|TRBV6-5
CASSFFPGLNTEAFF
TGTGCCAGCAGTTTTTTCCCCGGATTGAACACTGAAGCTTTCTTT
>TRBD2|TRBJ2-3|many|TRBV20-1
CSAPLRGGGDTQYF
TGCAGTGCTCCGTTGCGGGGGGGCGGGGATACGCAGTATTTT
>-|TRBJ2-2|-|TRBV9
CASSVENSGELFF
TGTGCCAGCAGCGTAGAGAACTCCGGGGAGCTGTTTTTT
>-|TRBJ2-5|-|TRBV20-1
CSARDMDSGRSETQYF
TGCAGTGCTCGGGACATGGACAGCGGACGGTCAGAGACCCAGTACTTC
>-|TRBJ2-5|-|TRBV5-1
CASSLRTADQETQYF
TGCGCCAGCAGCTTGCGAACAGCCGACCAAGAGACCCAGTACTTC
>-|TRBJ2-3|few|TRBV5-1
CASSLAGQGDTQYF
TGCGCCAGCAGCTTGGCAGGGCAGGGAGATACGCAGTATTTT
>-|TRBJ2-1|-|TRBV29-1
CSVTEAYNEQFF
TGCAGCGTAACGGAGGCCTACAATGAGCAGTTCTTC
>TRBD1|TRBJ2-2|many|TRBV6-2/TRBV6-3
CASSPDRGNTGELFF
TGTGCCAGCAGTCCGGACAGGGGGAACACCGGGGAGCTGTTTTTT
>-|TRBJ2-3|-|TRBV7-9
CAGGDSADTQYF
TGTGCCGGGGGGGACAGCGCAGATACGCAGTATTTT
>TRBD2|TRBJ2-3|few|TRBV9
CASTPTSGTDTQYF
TGTGCCAGCACCCCGACTAGCGGCACAGATACGCAGTATTTT
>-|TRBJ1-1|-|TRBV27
CASSHRVRDTEAFF
TGTGCCAGCAGCCACAGGGTACGGGACACTGAAGCTTTCTTT
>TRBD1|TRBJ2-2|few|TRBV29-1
CSVKDRDTGELFF
TGCAGCGTTAAAGACAGGGACACCGGGGAGCTGTTTTTT
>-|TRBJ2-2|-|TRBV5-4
CASSLGGSVNTGELFF
TGTGCCAGCAGCTTGGGCGGTAGCGTAAACACCGGGGAGCTGTTTTTT
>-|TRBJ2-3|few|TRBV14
CASSPRRDGKDTQYF
TGTGCCAGCAGCCCGCGCCGGGACGGCAAAGATACGCAGTATTTT
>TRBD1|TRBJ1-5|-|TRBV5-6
CASSLYRQGYNQPQHF
TGTGCCAGCAGCTTGTATCGACAGGGCTACAATCAGCCCCAGCATTTT
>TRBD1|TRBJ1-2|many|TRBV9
CASSVDGTGGYGYTF
TGTGCCAGCAGCGTAGACGGGACAGGTGGCTATGGCTACACCTTC
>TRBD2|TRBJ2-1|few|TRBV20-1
CSARDHSGAGNEQFF
TGCAGTGCTAGAGACCATAGCGGGGCTGGCAATGAGCAGTTCTTC
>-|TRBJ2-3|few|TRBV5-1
CASSLGGAAPDTQYF
TGCGCCAGCAGCTTGGGGGGGGCCGCCCCGGATACGCAGTATTTT
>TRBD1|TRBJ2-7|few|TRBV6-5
CASSPGQHYEQYF
TGTGCCAGCAGTCCGGGACAGCACTACGAGCAGTACTTC
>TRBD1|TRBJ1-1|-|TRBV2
CASSLDRGEAFF
TGTGCCAGCAGTTTAGACAGGGGAGAAGCTTTCTTT
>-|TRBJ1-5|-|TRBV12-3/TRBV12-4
CASSFGVDGNQPQHF
TGTGCCAGCAGTTTTGGGGTTGATGGCAATCAGCCCCAGCATTTT
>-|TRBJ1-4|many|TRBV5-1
CASSLTSGSEKLFF
TGCGCCAGCAGCTTGACTTCAGGCAGTGAAAAACTGTTTTTT
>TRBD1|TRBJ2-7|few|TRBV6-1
CASSPETGPDEQYF
TGTGCCAGCAGTCCGGAGACAGGGCCGGACGAGCAGTACTTC
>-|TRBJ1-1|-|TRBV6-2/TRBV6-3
CASSYPERGNTEAFF
TGTGCCAGCAGTTACCCCGAGAGGGGGAACACTGAAGCTTTCTTT
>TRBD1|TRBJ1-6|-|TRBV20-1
CSAPQGADSPLHF
TGCAGTGCGCCTCAGGGGGCTGATTCACCCCTCCACTTT
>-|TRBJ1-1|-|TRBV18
CASSPPGQLMNTEAFF
TGTGCCAGCTCACCACCAGGACAGCTAATGAACACTGAAGCTTTCTTT
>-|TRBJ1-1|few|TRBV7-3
CASSLNRDTNTEAFF
TGTGCCAGCAGCTTAAACCGGGATACCAACACTGAAGCTTTCTTT
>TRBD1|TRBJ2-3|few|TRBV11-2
CASNRGDFTDTQYF
TGTGCCAGCAACAGGGGGGACTTCACAGATACGCAGTATTTT
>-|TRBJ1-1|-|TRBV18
CASSLSTGPGTEAFF
TGTGCCAGCTCGCTAAGCACAGGGCCGGGCACTGAAGCTTTCTTT
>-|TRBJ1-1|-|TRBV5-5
CASSLEPNTEAFF
TGTGCCAGCAGCTTGGAACCGAACACTGAAGCTTTCTTT
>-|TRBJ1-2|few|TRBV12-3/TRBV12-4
CASSRRTNYGYTF
TGTGCCAGCAGCCGCCGGACCAACTATGGCTACACCTTC
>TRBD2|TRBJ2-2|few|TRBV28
CASKEASGGNIGELFF
TGTGCCAGCAAAGAGGCTAGCGGGGGTAATATCGGGGAGCTGTTTTTT
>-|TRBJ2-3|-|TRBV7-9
CASSSDRSLTDTQYF
TGTGCCAGCAGCTCCGACAGGTCCCTCACAGATACGCAGTATTTT
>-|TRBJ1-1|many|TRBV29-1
CSVEDGGAEAFF
TGCAGCGTTGAAGACGGTGGGGCTGAAGCTTTCTTT
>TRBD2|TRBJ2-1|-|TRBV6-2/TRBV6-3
CASSYPGTSGRTFNEQFF
TGTGCCAGCAGTTACCCAGGGACTAGCGGGCGTACCTTCAATGAGCAGTTCTTC
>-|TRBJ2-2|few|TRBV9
CASSGTPDGELFF
TGTGCCAGCAGCGGGACTCCTGACGGGGAGCTGTTTTTT
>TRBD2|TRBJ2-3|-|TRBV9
CASSASGLAGDPYTDTQYF
TGTGCCAGCAGCGCCTCGGGACTAGCGGGGGACCCCTACACAGATACGCAGTATTTT
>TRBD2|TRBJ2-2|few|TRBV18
CASSPSLGLYTGELFF
TGTGCCAGCTCACCCTCCCTGGGACTATACACCGGGGAGCTGTTTTTT
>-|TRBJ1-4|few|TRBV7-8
CASSLALGGPNEKLFF
TGTGCCAGCAGCTTAGCTCTAGGCGGACCTAATGAAAAACTGTTTTTT